These T cell receptor beta chains were read from a single sample in a study of blood T cell repertoires in COVID-19. Measured with immunoSEQ multiplex PCR; TCRdb has only the in-frame clones, and not every one. In the table there are 150,000 to 200,000 clones, around 84% of which are singletons. Sequencing was carried out using peripheral blood. Every receptor here comes from a man aged 25-40 years with active or convalescent COVID-19. The CDR3 runs from the conserved cysteine through the conserved F or W. A D gene is named only where the DNA matches it firmly. The size field is filled for only some rows; it gives once, few, many or a size class.

v_gene: TRBV6-2/TRBV6-3; abundance: -; d_gene: -; j_gene: TRBJ1-6; CDR3aa: CASSPRGFGSSYNSPLHF; CDR3nt: TGTGCCAGCAGCCCTCGGGGTTTCGGTAGCTCCTATAATTCACCCCTCCACTTT
v_gene: TRBV18; abundance: few; d_gene: -; j_gene: TRBJ2-3; CDR3aa: CASASPQDRISNTQYF; CDR3nt: TGTGCCAGCGCCTCCCCCCAGGACAGAATATCAAATACGCAGTATTTT
v_gene: TRBV7-9; abundance: few; d_gene: -; j_gene: TRBJ1-1; CDR3aa: CASSLDLVGTEAFF; CDR3nt: TGTGCCAGCAGCTTAGACTTGGTCGGGACTGAAGCTTTCTTT
v_gene: TRBV14; abundance: -; d_gene: TRBD1; j_gene: TRBJ2-7; CDR3aa: CASSSFEGAPSYEQYF; CDR3nt: TGTGCCAGCAGCTCCTTTGAGGGGGCCCCTTCCTACGAGCAGTACTTC
v_gene: TRBV3-1/TRBV3-2; abundance: -; d_gene: -; j_gene: TRBJ2-3; CDR3aa: CASSQAGTYTDTQYF; CDR3nt: TGTGCCAGCAGCCAAGCCGGGACTTACACAGATACGCAGTATTTT
v_gene: TRBV25-1; abundance: -; d_gene: TRBD1; j_gene: TRBJ1-1; CDR3aa: CASSRDRPIDAEAFF; CDR3nt: TGTGCCAGCAGCCGGGACAGGCCCATCGATGCTGAAGCTTTCTTT
v_gene: TRBV4-1; abundance: -; d_gene: -; j_gene: TRBJ2-6; CDR3aa: CASSQDSELFSGANVLTF; CDR3nt: TGCGCCAGCAGCCAAGACAGCGAGTTGTTCTCTGGGGCCAACGTCCTGACTTTC
v_gene: TRBV6-6; abundance: few; d_gene: -; j_gene: TRBJ1-6; CDR3aa: CASSPQTPAALHF; CDR3nt: TGTGCCAGCAGTCCCCAGACTCCCGCGGCCCTCCACTTT
v_gene: TRBV6-2/TRBV6-3; abundance: -; d_gene: TRBD2; j_gene: TRBJ2-7; CDR3aa: CASSYPLAGRAYEQYF; CDR3nt: TGTGCCAGCAGTTACCCCCTAGCGGGGAGGGCCTACGAGCAGTACTTC
v_gene: TRBV2; abundance: -; d_gene: -; j_gene: TRBJ2-5; CDR3aa: CASRLQGTRRETQYF; CDR3nt: TGTGCCAGCAGGCTACAGGGAACTAGGCGGGAGACCCAGTACTTC
v_gene: TRBV5-4; abundance: few; d_gene: -; j_gene: TRBJ2-5; CDR3aa: CASSLRSQYQETQYF; CDR3nt: TGTGCCAGCAGCTTGCGGTCACAGTACCAAGAGACCCAGTACTTC
v_gene: TRBV7-9; abundance: -; d_gene: TRBD1; j_gene: TRBJ1-1; CDR3aa: CASSLFRGAGNTEAFF; CDR3nt: TGTGCCAGCAGCTTGTTCAGGGGGGCGGGCAACACTGAAGCTTTCTTT
v_gene: TRBV10-3; abundance: once; d_gene: -; j_gene: TRBJ1-4; CDR3aa: CAISESGGGNEKLFF; CDR3nt: TGTGCCATCAGTGAGTCGGGAGGAGGGAATGAAAAACTGTTTTTT
v_gene: TRBV7-2; abundance: -; d_gene: -; j_gene: TRBJ2-2; CDR3aa: CASSPGGRIAGELFF; CDR3nt: TGTGCCAGCAGCCCGGGTGGGAGAATCGCCGGGGAGCTGTTTTTT
v_gene: TRBV6-2/TRBV6-3; abundance: -; d_gene: -; j_gene: TRBJ1-3; CDR3aa: CASSYSGGNTIYF; CDR3nt: TGTGCCAGCAGTTACTCCGGTGGAAACACCATATATTTT
v_gene: TRBV28; abundance: -; d_gene: -; j_gene: TRBJ1-2; CDR3aa: CAIFFRGFGYTF; CDR3nt: TGTGCCATCTTTTTCCGGGGGTTCGGCTACACCTTC
v_gene: TRBV2; abundance: -; d_gene: -; j_gene: TRBJ1-6; CDR3aa: CASSGQYNSPLHF; CDR3nt: TGTGCCAGCAGTGGCCAGTATAATTCACCCCTCCACTTT
v_gene: TRBV3-1/TRBV3-2; abundance: -; d_gene: TRBD1; j_gene: TRBJ1-6; CDR3aa: CASSQGETGGSNSPLHF; CDR3nt: TGTGCCAGCAGCCAAGGAGAGACAGGGGGCAGTAATTCACCCCTCCACTTT
v_gene: TRBV7-2; abundance: -; d_gene: TRBD1; j_gene: TRBJ2-7; CDR3aa: CASTEPGTGSYEQYF; CDR3nt: TGTGCCAGCACCGAACCCGGGACAGGCTCCTACGAGCAGTACTTC
v_gene: TRBV7-9; abundance: -; d_gene: -; j_gene: TRBJ2-1; CDR3aa: CASSLELSTYNEQFF; CDR3nt: TGTGCCAGCAGCTTAGAGCTGTCAACCTACAATGAGCAGTTCTTC
v_gene: TRBV24-1; abundance: once; d_gene: -; j_gene: TRBJ1-2; CDR3aa: CATSDGSAGGYTF; CDR3nt: TGTGCCACCAGTGATGGCTCAGCGGGGGGCTACACCTTC
v_gene: TRBV4-1; abundance: -; d_gene: -; j_gene: TRBJ2-3; CDR3aa: CASSQVTNGDTQYF; CDR3nt: TGCGCCAGCAGCCAAGTTACTAACGGAGATACGCAGTATTTT
v_gene: TRBV5-4; abundance: -; d_gene: -; j_gene: TRBJ2-4; CDR3aa: CASSPGVAKNIQYF; CDR3nt: TGTGCCAGCAGCCCGGGGGTGGCCAAAAACATTCAGTACTTC
v_gene: TRBV6-5; abundance: -; d_gene: -; j_gene: TRBJ1-1; CDR3aa: CATGREGTTEAFF; CDR3nt: TGTGCCACCGGAAGGGAGGGTACCACTGAAGCTTTCTTT
v_gene: TRBV4-1; abundance: -; d_gene: -; j_gene: TRBJ2-1; CDR3aa: CASSQTATGYNEQFF; CDR3nt: TGCGCCAGCAGCCAAACAGCAACAGGCTACAATGAGCAGTTCTTC
v_gene: TRBV28; abundance: -; d_gene: TRBD1; j_gene: TRBJ2-5; CDR3aa: CASIMGGRGRRETQYF; CDR3nt: TGTGCCAGCATTATGGGGGGCAGGGGGCGCCGGGAGACCCAGTACTTC
v_gene: TRBV30; abundance: -; d_gene: -; j_gene: TRBJ1-1; CDR3aa: CAWSVTGSTEAFF; CDR3nt: TGTGCCTGGAGTGTTACAGGGTCCACTGAAGCTTTCTTT
v_gene: TRBV7-3; abundance: -; d_gene: -; j_gene: TRBJ1-1; CDR3aa: CASSARGNTEAFF; CDR3nt: TGTGCCAGCAGCGCAAGGGGTAACACTGAAGCTTTCTTT
v_gene: TRBV11-2; abundance: -; d_gene: TRBD2; j_gene: TRBJ2-3; CDR3aa: CASSSAGLVTDTQYF; CDR3nt: TGTGCCAGCAGCTCAGCGGGACTGGTCACAGATACGCAGTATTTT
v_gene: TRBV19; abundance: once; d_gene: TRBD2; j_gene: TRBJ2-2; CDR3aa: CASSSGSSVIGELFF; CDR3nt: TGTGCCAGTAGTAGCGGGAGTTCGGTCATCGGGGAGCTGTTTTTT
v_gene: TRBV10-3; abundance: once; d_gene: TRBD1; j_gene: TRBJ1-6; CDR3aa: CAISRTGHSYNSPLHF; CDR3nt: TGTGCCATCAGTCGGACAGGGCACTCCTATAATTCACCCCTCCACTTT
v_gene: TRBV15; abundance: -; d_gene: -; j_gene: TRBJ1-2; CDR3aa: CATSREGGGGGYTF; CDR3nt: TGTGCCACCAGCAGAGAAGGAGGAGGAGGTGGCTACACCTTC
v_gene: TRBV10-3; abundance: -; d_gene: TRBD1; j_gene: TRBJ2-7; CDR3aa: CAISLTGGQGSDEQYF; CDR3nt: TGTGCCATCAGCTTGACAGGGGGACAGGGCTCGGACGAGCAGTACTTC
v_gene: TRBV6-5; abundance: once; d_gene: -; j_gene: TRBJ2-5; CDR3aa: CASSRRDSGETQYF; CDR3nt: TGTGCCAGCTCCCGCCGGGACTCAGGCGAGACCCAGTACTTC
v_gene: TRBV15; abundance: -; d_gene: -; j_gene: TRBJ1-5; CDR3aa: CATRNGGNQPQHF; CDR3nt: TGTGCCACCAGAAACGGGGGCAATCAGCCCCAGCATTTT
v_gene: TRBV11-1; abundance: many; d_gene: -; j_gene: TRBJ1-2; CDR3aa: CASSRDKNYGYTF; CDR3nt: TGTGCCAGCAGTCGGGACAAAAACTATGGCTACACCTTC
v_gene: TRBV5-6; abundance: -; d_gene: TRBD1; j_gene: TRBJ1-1; CDR3aa: CASSFYRGMNTEAFF; CDR3nt: TGTGCCAGCAGCTTCTACAGGGGAATGAACACTGAAGCTTTCTTT
v_gene: TRBV6-1; abundance: few; d_gene: -; j_gene: TRBJ1-4; CDR3aa: CASSETRAAGEKLFF; CDR3nt: TGTGCCAGCAGTGAAACTAGGGCCGCTGGTGAAAAACTGTTTTTT
v_gene: TRBV29-1; abundance: -; d_gene: -; j_gene: TRBJ1-1; CDR3aa: CSATISEAFF; CDR3nt: TGCAGCGCCACTATATCTGAAGCTTTCTTT
v_gene: TRBV19; abundance: -; d_gene: TRBD1; j_gene: TRBJ1-5; CDR3aa: CASRDRWDQPQHF; CDR3nt: TGTGCCAGTAGGGACAGGTGGGATCAGCCCCAGCATTTT
v_gene: TRBV5-5; abundance: -; d_gene: TRBD2; j_gene: TRBJ2-1; CDR3aa: CASSLVAGVFYNEQFF; CDR3nt: TGTGCCAGCAGCTTAGTAGCGGGGGTCTTCTACAATGAGCAGTTCTTC
v_gene: TRBV7-2; abundance: -; d_gene: TRBD2; j_gene: TRBJ2-1; CDR3aa: CASSPHNSRLAGLGNEQFF; CDR3nt: TGTGCCAGCAGCCCGCATAATTCCCGACTAGCGGGACTCGGGAATGAGCAGTTCTTC
v_gene: TRBV5-1; abundance: -; d_gene: TRBD1; j_gene: TRBJ1-1; CDR3aa: CASSSGTGAFTEAFF; CDR3nt: TGCGCCAGCAGCTCGGGGACAGGGGCTTTCACTGAAGCTTTCTTT
v_gene: TRBV5-5; abundance: -; d_gene: -; j_gene: TRBJ1-5; CDR3aa: CASSRDGGEEPQHF; CDR3nt: TGTGCCAGCAGCCGAGACGGCGGGGAAGAGCCCCAGCATTTT
v_gene: TRBV1; abundance: -; d_gene: -; j_gene: TRBJ2-5; CDR3aa: CTSPARGAQYF; CDR3nt: TGCACCAGCCCTGCGCGGGGGGCCCAGTACTTC
v_gene: TRBV5-4; abundance: -; d_gene: TRBD1; j_gene: TRBJ1-2; CDR3aa: CASSLDRDSEFNYGYTF; CDR3nt: TGTGCCAGCAGCTTGGATCGGGACAGCGAGTTTAACTATGGCTACACCTTC
v_gene: TRBV15; abundance: -; d_gene: TRBD2; j_gene: TRBJ2-1; CDR3aa: CATSRDRGGADEQFF; CDR3nt: TGTGCCACCAGCAGAGATCGCGGGGGGGCCGATGAGCAGTTCTTC
v_gene: TRBV6-5; abundance: -; d_gene: -; j_gene: TRBJ2-5; CDR3aa: CASSQKLETPQYF; CDR3nt: TGTGCCAGCAGTCAAAAACTAGAAACGCCCCAGTACTTC
v_gene: TRBV2; abundance: -; d_gene: -; j_gene: TRBJ2-4; CDR3aa: CASSEYIGAKNIQYF; CDR3nt: TGTGCCAGCAGTGAATACATTGGAGCCAAAAACATTCAGTACTTC
v_gene: TRBV6-6; abundance: -; d_gene: -; j_gene: TRBJ1-3; CDR3aa: CASGGFSGNTIYF; CDR3nt: TGTGCCAGCGGCGGCTTCTCTGGAAACACCATATATTTT
v_gene: TRBV6-2/TRBV6-3; abundance: -; d_gene: TRBD1; j_gene: TRBJ2-5; CDR3aa: CASSPTGPRKTQYF; CDR3nt: TGTGCCAGCAGTCCGACAGGGCCGCGGAAGACCCAGTACTTC
v_gene: TRBV4-1; abundance: -; d_gene: -; j_gene: TRBJ1-1; CDR3aa: CASSQVLSQTNTEAFF; CDR3nt: TGCGCCAGCAGCCAAGTTTTATCACAGACGAACACTGAAGCTTTCTTT
v_gene: TRBV11-3; abundance: -; d_gene: TRBD1; j_gene: TRBJ2-1; CDR3aa: CASSLVGTGGVNEQFF; CDR3nt: TGTGCCAGCAGCTTAGTTGGGACAGGGGGTGTGAATGAGCAGTTCTTC
v_gene: TRBV6-2/TRBV6-3; abundance: -; d_gene: -; j_gene: TRBJ2-5; CDR3aa: CASSTPRTQYF; CDR3nt: TGTGCCAGCAGCACACCCAGGACCCAGTACTTC
v_gene: TRBV6-4; abundance: -; d_gene: -; j_gene: TRBJ1-6; CDR3aa: CASSDSTNSPLHF; CDR3nt: TGTGCCAGCAGTGACTCGACAAATTCACCCCTCCACTTT
v_gene: TRBV13; abundance: -; d_gene: -; j_gene: TRBJ2-2; CDR3aa: CASSLGRRDLVTGELFF; CDR3nt: TGTGCCAGCAGCTTAGGCCGCCGAGATCTTGTTACCGGGGAGCTGTTTTTT
v_gene: TRBV27; abundance: -; d_gene: -; j_gene: TRBJ2-2; CDR3aa: CASSLFSPAANTGELFF; CDR3nt: TGTGCCAGCAGTTTATTCTCCCCAGCGGCGAACACCGGGGAGCTGTTTTTT
v_gene: TRBV6-2/TRBV6-3; abundance: -; d_gene: -; j_gene: TRBJ1-2; CDR3aa: CASSYEGSGVYGYTF; CDR3nt: TGTGCCAGCAGTTACGAGGGATCAGGGGTCTATGGCTACACCTTC
v_gene: TRBV6-5; abundance: -; d_gene: -; j_gene: TRBJ2-3; CDR3aa: CASSYGSGMRDTQYF; CDR3nt: TGTGCCAGCAGTTACGGGTCGGGAATGAGAGATACGCAGTATTTT